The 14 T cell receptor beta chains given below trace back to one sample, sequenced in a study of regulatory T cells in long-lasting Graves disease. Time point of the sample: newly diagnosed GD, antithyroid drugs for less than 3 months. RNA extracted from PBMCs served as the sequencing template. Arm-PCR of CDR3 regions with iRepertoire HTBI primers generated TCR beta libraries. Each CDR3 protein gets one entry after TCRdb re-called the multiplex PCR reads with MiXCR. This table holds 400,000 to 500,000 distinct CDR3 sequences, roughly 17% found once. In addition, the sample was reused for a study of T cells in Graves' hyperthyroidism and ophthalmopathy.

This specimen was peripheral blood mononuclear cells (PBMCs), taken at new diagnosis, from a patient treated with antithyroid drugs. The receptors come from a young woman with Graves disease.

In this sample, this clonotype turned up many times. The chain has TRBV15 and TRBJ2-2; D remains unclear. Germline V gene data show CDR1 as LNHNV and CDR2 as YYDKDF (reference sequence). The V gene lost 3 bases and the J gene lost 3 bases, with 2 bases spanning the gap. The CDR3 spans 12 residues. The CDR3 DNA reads TGTGCCACCAGCAGGGACACCGGGGAGCTGTTTTTT. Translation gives CATSRDTGELFF.

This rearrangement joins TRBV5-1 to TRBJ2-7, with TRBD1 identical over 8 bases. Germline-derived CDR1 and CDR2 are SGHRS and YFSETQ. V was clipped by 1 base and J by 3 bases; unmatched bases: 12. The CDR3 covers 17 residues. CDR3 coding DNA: TGCGCCAGCAGCTTGTCCGGACAGGGTCGATACAACTACGAGCAGTACTTC. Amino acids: CASSLSGQGRYNYEQYF. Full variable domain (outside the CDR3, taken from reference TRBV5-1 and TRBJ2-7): KAGVTQTPRYLIKTRGQQVTLSCSPISGHRSVSWYQQTPGQGLQFLFEYFSETQRNKGNFPGRFSGRQFSNSRSEMNVSTLELGDSALYLCASSLSGQGRYNYEQYFGPGTRLTVT.

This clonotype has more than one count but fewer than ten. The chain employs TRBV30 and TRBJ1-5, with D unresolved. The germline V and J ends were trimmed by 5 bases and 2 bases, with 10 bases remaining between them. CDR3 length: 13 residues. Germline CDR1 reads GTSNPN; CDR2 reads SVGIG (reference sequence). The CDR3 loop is CAWGTAGNQPQHF. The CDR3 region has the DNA TGTGCCTGGGGCACGGCGGGCAATCAGCCCCAGCATTTT.

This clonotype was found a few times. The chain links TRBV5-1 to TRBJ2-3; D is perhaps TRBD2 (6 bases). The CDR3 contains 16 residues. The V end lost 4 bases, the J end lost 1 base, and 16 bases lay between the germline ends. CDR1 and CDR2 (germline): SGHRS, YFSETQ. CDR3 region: CASSPAEGGGTDTQYF. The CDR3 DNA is TGCGCCAGCAGCCCTGCGGAAGGAGGGGGCACAGATACGCAGTATTTT.

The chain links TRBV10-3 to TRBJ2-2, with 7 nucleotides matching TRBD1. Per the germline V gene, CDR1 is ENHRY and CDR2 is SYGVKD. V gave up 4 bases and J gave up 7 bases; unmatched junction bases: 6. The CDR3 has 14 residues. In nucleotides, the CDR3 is TGTGCCATCAGTGGCAGGGGGTACGGCGGGGAGCTGTTTTTT. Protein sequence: CAISGRGYGGELFF.

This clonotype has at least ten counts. The CDR3 DNA follows: TGTGCCAGCAGTTTATCCAGCGGCTACAATGAGCAGTTCTTC. Protein sequence: CASSLSSGYNEQFF. The chain couples TRBV28 to TRBJ2-1; possibly TRBD2 for D (5 bases). There are 14 residues in the CDR3. Deletions cut 1 base from V and 3 bases from J, with 7 bases between. Per germline, CDR1 MDHEN and CDR2 SYDVKM.

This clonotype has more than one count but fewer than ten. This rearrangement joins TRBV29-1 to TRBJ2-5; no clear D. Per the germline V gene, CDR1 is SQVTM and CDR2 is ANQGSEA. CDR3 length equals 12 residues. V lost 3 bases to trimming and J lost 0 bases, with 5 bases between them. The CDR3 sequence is CSVDRYQETQYF. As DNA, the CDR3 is TGCAGCGTTGATAGGTACCAAGAGACCCAGTACTTC.

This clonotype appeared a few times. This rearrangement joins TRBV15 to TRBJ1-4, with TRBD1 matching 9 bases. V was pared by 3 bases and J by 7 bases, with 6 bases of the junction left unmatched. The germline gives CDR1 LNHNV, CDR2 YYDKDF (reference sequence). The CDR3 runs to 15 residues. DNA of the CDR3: TGTGCCACCAGCAGCACCGGGACAGGGAGTGAAAAACTGTTTTTT. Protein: CATSSTGTGSEKLFF.

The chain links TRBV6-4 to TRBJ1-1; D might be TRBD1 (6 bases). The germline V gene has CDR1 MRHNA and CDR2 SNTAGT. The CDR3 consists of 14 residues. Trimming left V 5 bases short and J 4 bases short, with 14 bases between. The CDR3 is CASSYLTGSTEAFF. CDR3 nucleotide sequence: TGTGCCAGCAGTTATCTTACAGGGAGCACTGAAGCTTTCTTT.

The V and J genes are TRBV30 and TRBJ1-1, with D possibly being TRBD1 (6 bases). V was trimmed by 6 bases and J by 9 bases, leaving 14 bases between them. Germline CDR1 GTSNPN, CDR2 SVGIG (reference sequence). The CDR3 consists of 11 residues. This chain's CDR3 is CACARQAKAFF. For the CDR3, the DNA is TGTGCCTGTGCTCGACAGGCTAAAGCTTTCTTT.

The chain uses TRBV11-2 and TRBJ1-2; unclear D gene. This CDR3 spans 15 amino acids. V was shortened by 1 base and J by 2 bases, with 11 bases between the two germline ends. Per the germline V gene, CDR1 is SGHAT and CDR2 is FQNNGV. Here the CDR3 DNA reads TGTGCCAGCAGCTTAGGAGGGTTAAGCAACTATGGCTACACCTTC. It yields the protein CASSLGGLSNYGYTF.

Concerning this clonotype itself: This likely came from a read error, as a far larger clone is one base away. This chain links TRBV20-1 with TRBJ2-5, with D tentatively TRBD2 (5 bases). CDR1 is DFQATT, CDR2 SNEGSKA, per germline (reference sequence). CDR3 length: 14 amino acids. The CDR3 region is CSALSESLYNEQYF. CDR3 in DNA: TGCAGCGCGCTTAGCGAGAGCCTCTACAATGAGCAGTACTTC.

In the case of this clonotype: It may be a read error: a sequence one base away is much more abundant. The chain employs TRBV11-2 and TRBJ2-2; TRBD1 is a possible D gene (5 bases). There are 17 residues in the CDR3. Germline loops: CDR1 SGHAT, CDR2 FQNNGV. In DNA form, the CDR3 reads TGTGTCAGCAGCTTTCTGCGTGGGGCAGCGAACACCGGGGAGCTGTTTTTT. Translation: CVSSFLRGAANTGELFF.

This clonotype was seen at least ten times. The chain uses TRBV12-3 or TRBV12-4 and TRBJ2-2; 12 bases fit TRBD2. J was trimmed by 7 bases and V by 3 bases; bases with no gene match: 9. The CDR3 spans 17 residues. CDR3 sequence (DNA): TGTGCCAGCAGTTTTATGGGACTAGCGGGCGCGGGCGGGGAGCTGTTTTTT. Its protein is CASSFMGLAGAGGELFF.